There are many counts of the clone carrying this TCR delta chain. It is likely a read error: a sequence one base away is far more abundant. This specimen comes from a study of gamma-delta T cells after stem cell transplantation. The CDR3 is made up of 22 amino acids. The germline CDR1 and CDR2 sequences are GEAIGNYY and EKD. Trimming removed 0 bases at V and 4 bases at J, with 35 bases between. TCRdb re-called clones from the RT-PCR reads via CATT. The table has some 14,000 delta-chain clones, roughly 9% seen once. Sequences were obtained from gamma-delta T cells. The sequence was collected from a human donor. It is not recorded whose cells these are; they may come from a transplant donor. V usage is TRDV2 and J usage is TRDJ1; the D gene is possibly TRDD2 (6 bases). CDR3 sequence reads: CACDTGNPPTSPGLTTRDKLIF. CDR3 DNA sequence: TGTGCCTGTGACACCGGAAATCCTCCTACGTCTCCTGGGCTCACTACGCGCGATAAACTCATCTTT.